The present T cell receptor beta chain was sequenced within a study of CD8 T cells in ankylosing spondylitis. As for this clonotype: Its specificity is unknown. A much larger clone is a single base away; this may be a read error.

The CDR3 is made up of 15 amino acids. Germline CDR1 SNHLY, CDR2 FYNNEI. The authors made TCR beta libraries by quantitative 5'-RACE with molecular barcodes. TCRdb reanalysed the 5' RACE reads using MiXCR and keeps one entry per CDR3 protein. There are 220,000 or so distinct CDR3 sequences in the sample; roughly a tenth occur only once, and 21% lies in the top ten. Findings and caveats of the study: Certain motif variants had earlier appeared in reactive arthritis synovial fluid and blood.

Material: blood, either unsorted or a sorted T cell fraction (not recorded which). The TCR comes from a male donor with ankylosing spondylitis or in good health (not recorded which). The chain has TRBV2 and TRBJ1-4; TRBD1 might be the D (5 bases). The CDR3 DNA follows: TGTGCCAGCAGTTTATACCGGGACGGCAATGACAAACTGTTTTTT. Translated, it gives CASSLYRDGNDKLFF.